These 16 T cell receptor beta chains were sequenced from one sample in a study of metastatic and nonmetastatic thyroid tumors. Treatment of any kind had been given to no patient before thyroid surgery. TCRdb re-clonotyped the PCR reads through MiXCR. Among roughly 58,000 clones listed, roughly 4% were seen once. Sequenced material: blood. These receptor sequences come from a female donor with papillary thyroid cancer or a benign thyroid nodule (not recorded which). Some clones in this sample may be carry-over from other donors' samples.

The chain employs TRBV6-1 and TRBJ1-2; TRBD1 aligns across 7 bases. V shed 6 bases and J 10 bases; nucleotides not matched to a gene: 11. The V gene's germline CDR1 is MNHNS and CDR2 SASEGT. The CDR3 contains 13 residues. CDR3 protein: CASRPPGQCVYTF. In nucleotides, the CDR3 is TGTGCCAGCAGGCCACCGGGACAGTGTGTCTACACCTTC.

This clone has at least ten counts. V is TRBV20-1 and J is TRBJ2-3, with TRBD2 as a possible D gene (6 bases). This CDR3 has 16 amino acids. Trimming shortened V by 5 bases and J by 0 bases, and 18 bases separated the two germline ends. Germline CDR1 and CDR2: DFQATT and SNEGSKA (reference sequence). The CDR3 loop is CSALGLVPLSTDTQYF. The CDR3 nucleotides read TGCAGTGCTTTGGGACTTGTCCCCTTGAGCACAGATACGCAGTATTTT.

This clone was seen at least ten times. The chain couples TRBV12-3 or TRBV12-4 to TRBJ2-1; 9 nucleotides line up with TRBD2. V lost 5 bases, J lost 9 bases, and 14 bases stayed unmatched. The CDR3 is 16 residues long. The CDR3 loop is CASSTPIAGVYGEQFF. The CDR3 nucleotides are TGTGCCAGCAGTACCCCCATAGCGGGAGTGTATGGTGAGCAGTTCTTC.

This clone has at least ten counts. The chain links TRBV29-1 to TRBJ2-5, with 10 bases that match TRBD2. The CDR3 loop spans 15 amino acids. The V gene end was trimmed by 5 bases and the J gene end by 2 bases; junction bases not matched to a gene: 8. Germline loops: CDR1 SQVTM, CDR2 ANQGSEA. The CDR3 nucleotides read TGCAGCGTTCCCCTACAGCGGGAGGGGCAAGAGACCCAGTACTTC. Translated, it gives CSVPLQREGQETQYF.

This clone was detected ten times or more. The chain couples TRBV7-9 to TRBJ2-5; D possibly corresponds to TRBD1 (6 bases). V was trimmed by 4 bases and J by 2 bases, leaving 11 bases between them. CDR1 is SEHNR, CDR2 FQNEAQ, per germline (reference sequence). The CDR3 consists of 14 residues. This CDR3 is CASSSRTAQETQYF. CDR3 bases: TGTGCCAGCAGCTCCCGGACAGCACAAGAGACCCAGTACTTC.

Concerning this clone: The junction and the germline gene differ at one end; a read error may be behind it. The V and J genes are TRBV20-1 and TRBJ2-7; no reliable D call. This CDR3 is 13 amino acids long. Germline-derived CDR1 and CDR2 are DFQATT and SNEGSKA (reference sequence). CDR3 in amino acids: CSARKGSFYERYF. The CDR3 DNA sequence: TGCAGTGCTAGAAAAGGTAGTTTCTACGAGCGGTACTTC.

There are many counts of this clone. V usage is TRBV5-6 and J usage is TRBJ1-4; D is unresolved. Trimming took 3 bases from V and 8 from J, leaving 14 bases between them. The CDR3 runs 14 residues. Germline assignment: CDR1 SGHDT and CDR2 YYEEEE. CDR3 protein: CASSWAEDGEKLFF. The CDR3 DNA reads TGTGCCAGCAGCTGGGCCGAAGATGGGGAAAAACTGTTTTTT. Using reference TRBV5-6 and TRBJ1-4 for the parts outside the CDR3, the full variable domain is DAGVTQSPTHLIKTRGQQVTLRCSPKSGHDTVSWYQQALGQGPQFIFQYYEEEERQRGNFPDRFSGHQFPNYSSELNVNALLLGDSALYLCASSWAEDGEKLFFGSGTQLSVL.

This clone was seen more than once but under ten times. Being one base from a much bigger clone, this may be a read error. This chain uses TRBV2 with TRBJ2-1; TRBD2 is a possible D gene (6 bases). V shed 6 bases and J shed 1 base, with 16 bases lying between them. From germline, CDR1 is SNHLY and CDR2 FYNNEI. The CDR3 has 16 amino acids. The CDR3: CASSRTMGISYNEQFF. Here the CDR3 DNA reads TGTGCCAGCAGCCGGACTATGGGGATATCCTACAATGAGCAGTTCTTC.

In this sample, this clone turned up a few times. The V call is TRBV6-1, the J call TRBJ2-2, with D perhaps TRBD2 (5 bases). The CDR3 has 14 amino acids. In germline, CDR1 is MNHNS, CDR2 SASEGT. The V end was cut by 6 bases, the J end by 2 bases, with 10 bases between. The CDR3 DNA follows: TGTGCCAGCAGGGGGAGTTTTAACACCGGGGAGCTGTTTTTT. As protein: CASRGSFNTGELFF.

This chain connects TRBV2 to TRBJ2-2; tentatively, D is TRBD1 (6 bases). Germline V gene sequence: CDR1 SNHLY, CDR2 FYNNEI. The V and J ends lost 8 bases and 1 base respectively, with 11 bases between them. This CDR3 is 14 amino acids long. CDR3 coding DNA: TGTGCCAGCCGTTGGGGACAGAACACCGGGGAGCTGTTTTTT. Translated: CASRWGQNTGELFF.

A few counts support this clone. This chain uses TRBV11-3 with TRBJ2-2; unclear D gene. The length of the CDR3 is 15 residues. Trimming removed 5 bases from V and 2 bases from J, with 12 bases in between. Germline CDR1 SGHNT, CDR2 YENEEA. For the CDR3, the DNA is TGTGCCAGCAGCCTTTATGGCGGTAACACCGGGGAGCTGTTTTTT. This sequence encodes CASSLYGGNTGELFF.

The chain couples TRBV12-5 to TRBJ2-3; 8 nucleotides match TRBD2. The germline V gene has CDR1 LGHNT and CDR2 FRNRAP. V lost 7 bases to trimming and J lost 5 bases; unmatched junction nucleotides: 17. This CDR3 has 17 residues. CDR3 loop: CASALGPLAAGLDTQYF. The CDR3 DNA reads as TGTGCTAGTGCTCTCGGCCCACTAGCGGCAGGATTAGATACGCAGTATTTT.

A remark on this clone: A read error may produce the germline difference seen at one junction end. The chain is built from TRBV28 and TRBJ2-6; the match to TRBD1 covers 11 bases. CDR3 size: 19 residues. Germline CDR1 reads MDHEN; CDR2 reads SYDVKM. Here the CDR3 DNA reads TGTGCCAGCATAGACCTTCCGGGACAGGGGGGTACCGGGGCCAACTTCCTGACTTTC. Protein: CASIDLPGQGGTGANFLTF.

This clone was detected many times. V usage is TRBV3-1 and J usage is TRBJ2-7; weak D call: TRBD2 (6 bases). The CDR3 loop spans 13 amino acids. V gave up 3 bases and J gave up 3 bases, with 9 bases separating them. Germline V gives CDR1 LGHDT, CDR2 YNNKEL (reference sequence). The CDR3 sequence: CASSQEGFYEQYF. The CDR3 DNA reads TGTGCCAGCAGCCAGGAGGGCTTCTACGAGCAGTACTTC.

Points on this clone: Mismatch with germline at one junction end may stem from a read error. The CDR3 sequence is CASSDSLAGAHEQFF. The DNA for the CDR3 is TGTGCCAGCAGTGACTCACTAGCGGGAGCTCATGAGCAGTTCTTC. The chain has TRBV6-5 and TRBJ2-1; TRBD2 agrees at 11 bases. Germline V CDR1 and CDR2: MNHEY, SVGAGI. The CDR3 consists of 15 residues.

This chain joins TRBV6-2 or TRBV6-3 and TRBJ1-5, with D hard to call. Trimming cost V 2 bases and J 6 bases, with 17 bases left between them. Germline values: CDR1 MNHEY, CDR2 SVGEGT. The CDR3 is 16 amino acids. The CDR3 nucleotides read TGTGCCAGCAGTTACCATCGACGGTCAACGAGTCAGCCCCAGCATTTT. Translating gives CASSYHRRSTSQPQHF.